This is a list of T cell receptor beta chains from one sample in a study of blood T cells in healthy people across ages. Each CDR3 protein gets one entry after TCRdb re-called the 5' RACE reads with MiXCR. The sample records around 650,000 distinct CDR3 sequences, less than 40% being singletons. Sequenced material: blood. The receptors come from a woman of 80 years or more in good health. Each CDR3 is given with its conserved first and last residue. D genes are given only for firm matches. Size is stated for part of the rows, as once, few or many counts, or as a class when the clone is expanded.

CDR3 protein	CDR3 length	clone size	V gene	J gene	D gene
CASSGVRADMQYF	13	once	TRBV12-3/TRBV12-4	TRBJ2-3	-
CSARPGVNQPQHF	13	-	TRBV20-1	TRBJ1-5	-
CASSAWGDQPQHF	13	many	TRBV7-6	TRBJ1-5	-
CASSQWGLAGGSTGELFF	18	-	TRBV4-1	TRBJ2-2	TRBD2
CASSFVGGQPQHF	13	many	TRBV6-2/TRBV6-3	TRBJ1-5	-
CSVGTGSSYEQYF	13	many	TRBV29-1	TRBJ2-7	TRBD1
CATSPTFGGADDGYTF	16	many	TRBV15	TRBJ1-2	-
CAWIGAVHYSYTF	13	-	TRBV30	TRBJ1-2	-
CASSLFGGQSSYNSPLHF	18	-	TRBV28	TRBJ1-6	-
CAGNPSGGETQYF	13	-	TRBV3-1	TRBJ2-5	-
CASRLGGRTPDTQYF	15	few	TRBV6-1	TRBJ2-3	-
CSASMVSETQYF	12	-	TRBV20-1	TRBJ2-5	-
CASSLGGLAGSADTQYF	17	many	TRBV5-4	TRBJ2-3	TRBD2
CASSYSSAGGGETQYF	16	many	TRBV6-2/TRBV6-3	TRBJ2-5	TRBD2
CSARDLGLAGVLSYEQYF	18	-	TRBV20-1	-	TRBD2
CAWSAGQGVKAFF	13	many	TRBV30	TRBJ1-1	TRBD1
CASSPRRGYTEAFF	14	few	TRBV7-2	TRBJ1-1	-
CASSRTAPGYEQYF	14	many	TRBV27	TRBJ2-7	-
CASSPMLARDNYGYTF	16	-	TRBV5-6	TRBJ1-2	-
CSAVLAGGNTDTQYF	15	many	TRBV20-1	TRBJ2-3	TRBD2
CASTGGGNPYEQYF	14	few	TRBV5-1	TRBJ2-7	-
CASSLRQAGHERYF	14	-	TRBV5-5	TRBJ2-5	-
CASRQGNTDTQYF	13	-	TRBV27	TRBJ2-3	TRBD1
CASTRQGREEKLFF	14	-	TRBV2	TRBJ1-4	TRBD1
CATQGSLSGYTF	12	many	TRBV24-1	TRBJ1-2	-
CATSRGRSYNSPLHF	15	many	TRBV15	TRBJ1-6	-
CSASPSALNTEAFF	14	many	TRBV20-1	TRBJ1-1	-
CASSLGLLSYNEQFF	15	once	TRBV7-2	TRBJ2-1	-
CSARDILAGAGKQETQYF	18	many	TRBV20-1	TRBJ2-5	TRBD2
CASSVAGVGANVLTF	15	-	TRBV9	TRBJ2-6	-
CASSNPGQSYGYTF	14	once	TRBV5-1	TRBJ1-2	TRBD1
CASSLQGWNEKLFF	14	-	TRBV2	TRBJ1-4	TRBD1
CASSLGARVDGELFF	15	-	TRBV9	TRBJ2-2	-
CASSLVGGAKNIQYF	15	-	TRBV7-2	TRBJ2-4	-
CASSLVDRSYTF	12	many	TRBV12-3/TRBV12-4	TRBJ1-2	-
CSVRMDGGPMGYTF	14	many	TRBV29-1	TRBJ1-2	-
CASRDGGAAGNTIYF	15	few	TRBV7-8	TRBJ1-3	-
CSARGQGENIQYF	13	many	TRBV20-1	TRBJ2-4	TRBD1
CASRPGTEETQFF	13	-	TRBV12-3/TRBV12-4	TRBJ2-1	TRBD1
CASSLAGEYTEAFF	14	-	TRBV5-1	TRBJ1-1	-
CASSFGTGAYNEQFF	15	many	TRBV11-1	TRBJ2-1	TRBD1
CAWNIPGTGNNEQFF	15	-	TRBV30	TRBJ2-1	TRBD1
CASSLNGVGQETQYF	15	many	TRBV27	TRBJ2-5	-
CSAIDRVTEAFF	12	-	TRBV20-1	TRBJ1-1	-
CASSRRTTIYTDTQYF	16	many	TRBV5-6	TRBJ2-3	-
CASSVTSGDTDTQYF	15	-	TRBV11-1	TRBJ2-3	TRBD2
CSVLVQRGFNEQYF	14	many	TRBV29-1	TRBJ2-7	TRBD2
CASTTATGGTGISPLHF	17	-	TRBV6-2/TRBV6-3	TRBJ1-6	-
CSGPEGGAGEAFF	13	few	TRBV20-1	TRBJ1-1	TRBD1